This T cell receptor beta chain was sequenced in a study of blood T cells in healthy people across ages. Staff drew roughly 10 milliliters of peripheral blood from each donor. CDR3 length equals 16 residues. V gave up 4 bases and J gave up 2 bases; unmatched junction bases: 10. CDR1 is SGHAT, CDR2 FQDESV, per germline (reference sequence). This clonotype was detected a few times. A J-beta primer mix and a sample-barcoded 5' primer were used in a second PCR of roughly 7 to 12 cycles. Each cDNA molecule was tagged by a template-switch adaptor with 12 random nucleotides. Each of the samples gave a minimum of 2.5 million paired-end reads that contained CDR3. TCRdb independently ran MiXCR on the 5' RACE reads; one entry per CDR3 protein. The sample contains more than 1,400,000 distinct CDR3 sequences, 42% of which appear only once.

The source material was blood. The TCR originated in a young woman in good health. The gene calls are TRBV11-1 and TRBJ1-2; TRBD1 matches at 7 bases. This CDR3 is CASSSRTGTINYGYTF. As DNA, the CDR3 is TGTGCCAGCAGCTCACGGACAGGAACAATAAACTATGGCTACACCTTC.